This T cell receptor beta chain emerged from a study of OX40 agonist ivuxolimab in advanced cancers. About the study: Every 2 weeks, patients received ivuxolimab intravenously, dosed at 0.01 to 10 mg/kg.

Assay: immunoSEQ multiplex PCR; the TCRdb copy retains only in-frame clones and omits some. Here the sample spans 70,000 or so clones, 84% being singletons. Excluded were patients having autoimmune disease history or systemic immunosuppression. CDR3 length: 16 amino acids. Germline-derived CDR1 and CDR2 are SGHTA and FQGNSA. J gave up 2 bases and V 4 bases, and 6 bases lay outside the gene matches. Sequenced material: CD4+ or CD8+ T cells sorted from blood, taken in a trial of the OX40 agonist ivuxolimab. The receptor's source is an adult with an advanced solid tumor such as melanoma, head and neck, liver or kidney cancer. The chain has TRBV7-2 and TRBJ2-3, with 10 bases that match TRBD2. This chain's CDR3 is CASSSTSGALTDTQYF. The CDR3 coding sequence is TGTGCCAGCAGCTCTACTAGCGGGGCCCTCACAGATACGCAGTATTTT.